The clone carrying this T cell receptor beta chain was observed a few times. This record belongs to a study of cytomegalovirus exposure and HLA in healthy donors. The method was immunoSEQ multiplex PCR; TCRdb's version includes in-frame clones alone and lacks a portion of them. The sample yields hundreds of thousands of clones, approximately 88% seen once. This receptor was taken from a woman in her 30s in good health and CMV-seropositive. The sequenced sample was PBMCs.

For the CDR3, the DNA is TGCGCCAGCAGCTTGGACCGGACAGGGGGCACCGGGGAGCTGTTTTTT. This encodes CASSLDRTGGTGELFF. V and J are TRBV5-1 and TRBJ2-2; 10 positions agree with TRBD1. Germline V gives CDR1 SGHRS, CDR2 YFSETQ. The CDR3 contains 16 residues. J was trimmed by 4 bases and V by 0 bases; bases with no gene match: 3.